Listed here are 23 T cell receptor beta chains from one sample, sequenced in a study of blood T cells in healthy people across ages. The second PCR ran about 6 to 11 cycles with a sample-barcoded 5' primer and J-beta primers. MiXCR, run by TCRdb on the 5' RACE reads, gives a single entry per CDR3 protein. The sample lists fewer than 800,000 distinct CDR3 sequences, 25% occurring once. The same data also went into a second study, on T cells of mothers and their children.

Sequencing used blood. Receptors originate from a boy aged 5-17 years in good health.

This clonotype was detected only once. V usage is TRBV20-1 and J usage is TRBJ1-6, with a weak D call TRBD1 (6 bases). V was pared by 5 bases and J by 2 bases, with 16 bases between. The germline V gene has CDR1 DFQATT and CDR2 SNEGSKA (reference sequence). This CDR3 region has 16 residues. The CDR3 region is CSAPNERGTYNSPLHF. In DNA form, the CDR3 reads TGCAGTGCTCCCAATGAGAGGGGGACCTATAATTCACCCCTCCACTTT.

This chain uses TRBV20-1 with TRBJ2-7, with 7 bases that match TRBD2. Germline V gene data show CDR1 as DFQATT and CDR2 as SNEGSKA (reference sequence). This CDR3 is built from 16 residues. J was trimmed by 4 bases and V by 1 base; bases with no gene match: 13. The CDR3 DNA follows: TGCAGTGCTAGAGGGGCGGGAGCATCGGATTTGTACGAGCAGTACTTC. Translation gives CSARGAGASDLYEQYF.

V is TRBV4-3 and J is TRBJ2-6; 8 positions agree with TRBD2. With 1 base clipped from V and 4 bases from J, the junction kept 3 bases outside the gene matches. This CDR3 is 16 amino acids long. In germline, CDR1 is LGHNA, CDR2 YSLEER. The CDR3 nucleotides are TGCGCCAGCAGCCAAGCGGGGGGGATCGGGGCCAACGTCCTGACTTTC. As protein: CASSQAGGIGANVLTF.

The V call is TRBV7-9, the J call TRBJ2-5, with TRBD1 identical over 11 bases. Germline V gene lookup returns CDR1 SEHNR and CDR2 FQNEAQ (reference sequence). This CDR3 has 15 residues. V trimming: 5 bases; J trimming: 11 bases; junction bases outside the gene matches: 13. For the CDR3, the DNA is TGTGCCAGCAGCCCAAGGGACAGGGGGGATACGGTGCAGTACTTC. It encodes CASSPRDRGDTVQYF.

The V call is TRBV2, the J call TRBJ1-5; no definite D call. The CDR3 runs to 13 residues. Trimming took 8 bases from V and 1 from J, leaving 9 bases between them. The germline V gene encodes CDR1 SNHLY and CDR2 FYNNEI. The DNA for the CDR3 is TGTGCCAGCTCTAAGTGGAGCAATCAGCCCCAGCATTTT. It yields the protein CASSKWSNQPQHF. The entire variable domain, with the rest obtained from reference TRBV2 and TRBJ1-5, is as follows: EPEVTQTPSHQVTQMGQEVILRCVPISNHLYFYWYRQILGQKVEFLVSFYNNEISEKSEIFDDQFSVERPDGSNFTLKIRSTKLEDSAMYFCASSKWSNQPQHFGDGTRLSIL.

This clonotype was counted between two and nine times. The CDR3 nucleotides read TGTGCCAGCAGTTACTCAACACAAATTCCCTACGAGCAGTACTTC. Translated, it gives CASSYSTQIPYEQYF. The chain uses TRBV6-5 and TRBJ2-7; unclear D gene. The V end lost 0 bases, the J end lost 2 bases, and 11 bases lay between the germline ends. Germline V gene lookup returns CDR1 MNHEY and CDR2 SVGAGI. The CDR3 extends over 15 amino acids.

This clonotype was counted a few times. The chain is built from TRBV29-1 and TRBJ1-4; weak D call: TRBD1 (5 bases). The CDR3 covers 13 residues. The germline CDR1 and CDR2 sequences are SQVTM and ANQGSEA. Trimming removed 4 bases at V and 10 bases at J, with 16 bases between. The CDR3 spells CSVVRAYDGKLFF. In DNA form, the CDR3 reads TGCAGCGTTGTCAGGGCCTATGACGGAAAACTGTTTTTT. Full variable domain (rest looked up from reference TRBV29-1 and TRBJ1-4): SAVISQKPSRDICQRGTSLTIQCQVDSQVTMMFWYRQQPGQSLTLIATANQGSEATYESGFVIDKFPISRPNLTFSTLTVSNMSPEDSSIYLCSVVRAYDGKLFFGSGTQLSVL.

This rearrangement joins TRBV29-1 to TRBJ2-7; weak D call: TRBD1 (6 bases). Trimming pared 4 bases from V and 5 bases from J, leaving 15 bases between. This CDR3 comprises 13 residues. Germline V gives CDR1 SQVTM, CDR2 ANQGSEA. The CDR3 DNA is TGCAGCGTTGTACAGGGAGTGAAGGACGAGCAGTACTTC. As protein: CSVVQGVKDEQYF.

This chain's CDR3 is CASSLYGGPQTQYF. As DNA, the CDR3 is TGTGCCAGCAGTTTATACGGGGGGCCCCAGACCCAGTACTTC. V and J are TRBV12-3 or TRBV12-4 and TRBJ2-7; possibly TRBD2 for D (7 bases). The DNA matches TRBJ2-5 better at its end, which makes the J call doubtful. The CDR3 totals 14 residues.

The rearrangement links TRBV27 to TRBJ2-5, with D possibly being TRBD1 (7 bases). The J call may be faulty, since TRBJ2-1 better matches the DNA end. This CDR3 region has 12 residues. Germline V CDR1 and CDR2: MNHEY, SMNVEV (reference sequence). The CDR3 sequence is CANSTGRNEQFF. CDR3 in DNA: TGTGCCAACTCGACAGGGAGGAATGAGCAGTTCTTC.

This clonotype was detected a few times. The genes are TRBV29-1 and TRBJ1-4; D might be TRBD1 (5 bases). V was clipped by 4 bases and J by 6 bases, with 12 bases between them. Germline V CDR1 and CDR2: SQVTM, ANQGSEA. The CDR3 runs 13 residues. The CDR3 protein is CSVGEGRDEKLFF. CDR3 DNA: TGCAGCGTTGGCGAGGGGCGGGATGAAAAACTGTTTTTT.

J is TRBJ1-2 and V is TRBV29-1; a weak D match, TRBD1 (6 bases). Looked up from germline, CDR1 is SQVTM and CDR2 is ANQGSEA. Trimming removed 7 bases from V and 4 bases from J, with 13 bases in between. This CDR3 region has 12 residues. The chain's CDR3 is CSGKQGIYGYTF. The CDR3 DNA reads TGCAGCGGGAAACAGGGAATCTATGGCTACACCTTC. The full variable domain, rest sourced from reference TRBV29-1 and TRBJ1-2, is SAVISQKPSRDICQRGTSLTIQCQVDSQVTMMFWYRQQPGQSLTLIATANQGSEATYESGFVIDKFPISRPNLTFSTLTVSNMSPEDSSIYLCSGKQGIYGYTFGSGTRLTVV.

This clonotype was picked up a small number of times. J is TRBJ1-1 and V is TRBV4-3; D not certain. The CDR3 is made up of 15 amino acids. The V gene's germline CDR1 is LGHNA and CDR2 YSLEER. The ends were cut back, 3 bases at V and 0 bases at J, with 11 bases in the middle. CDR3 DNA: TGCGCCAGCAGCCAGGGAGACAAGATGAACACTGAAGCTTTCTTT. Encoded protein: CASSQGDKMNTEAFF.

This clonotype was recorded a few times. The chain is built from TRBV7-3 and TRBJ2-5, with 10 bases lining up with TRBD2. The J call is in doubt because the DNA end fits TRBJ2-1 better. This CDR3 is built from 13 residues. Germline CDR1 is SGHTA and CDR2 is FQGTGA. As DNA, the CDR3 is TGTGCCAGCGGCGAGCGGGAGGGTTTTGAGCAGTTCTTC. Residues: CASGEREGFEQFF.

The chain recombines TRBV29-1 with TRBJ1-1; D possibly corresponds to TRBD1 (5 bases). Germline V gene data show CDR1 as SQVTM and CDR2 as ANQGSEA. The germline V and J ends were trimmed by 4 bases and 0 bases, with 9 bases remaining between them. The CDR3 loop spans 13 amino acids. CDR3 amino acids: CSVARVMNTEAFF. CDR3 in DNA: TGCAGCGTTGCCAGGGTGATGAACACTGAAGCTTTCTTT.

The V gene is TRBV3-1, the J gene TRBJ2-1, with D hard to call. The CDR3 runs 15 residues. The V and J ends lost 6 bases and 0 bases respectively, with 12 bases between them. Germline V gene lookup returns CDR1 LGHDT and CDR2 YNNKEL (reference sequence). CDR3 protein: CASSRTVSSYNEQFF. CDR3 coding DNA: TGTGCCAGCAGTCGGACGGTGAGCTCCTACAATGAGCAGTTCTTC.

The chain employs TRBV20-1 and TRBJ2-2, with 11 nucleotides matching TRBD2. The ends lost 5 bases at V and 1 base at J; junction bases unmatched: 6. This CDR3 is 16 amino acids long. Germline V CDR1 and CDR2: DFQATT, SNEGSKA (reference sequence). The CDR3 sequence is CSAPRLAGKNTGELFF. CDR3 nucleotide sequence: TGCAGTGCTCCCCGACTAGCGGGGAAGAACACCGGGGAGCTGTTTTTT.

The rearrangement links TRBV27 to TRBJ1-1; D perhaps matches TRBD1 (6 bases). The CDR3 is made up of 14 amino acids. V lost 6 bases and J lost 7, with 18 bases in between. The germline CDR1 and CDR2 sequences are MNHEY and SMNVEV (reference sequence). CDR3 bases: TGTGCCAGCAGGCGCCAGGGGAAGATAGATGAAGCTTTCTTT. Protein: CASRRQGKIDEAFF.

J is TRBJ2-3 and V is TRBV11-3; D might be TRBD1 or TRBD2, each matching 5 bases. Germline assignment: CDR1 SGHNT and CDR2 YENEEA. The CDR3 is made up of 15 amino acids. The V end lost 5 bases, the J end lost 3 bases, and 15 bases lay between the germline ends. The CDR3: CASSPWDGETDTQYF. The CDR3 DNA reads TGTGCCAGCAGCCCCTGGGACGGGGAAACAGATACGCAGTATTTT.

This clonotype was picked up a small number of times. The V gene is TRBV27, the J gene TRBJ2-7, with TRBD1 identical over 9 bases. The CDR3 is 15 residues long. V was pared by 5 bases and J by 7 bases, with 12 bases of the junction left unmatched. Germline V CDR1 and CDR2: MNHEY, SMNVEV (reference sequence). The CDR3 here is CASSPDPGQGVEQYF. As DNA, the CDR3 is TGTGCCAGCAGTCCCGACCCGGGACAGGGCGTGGAGCAGTACTTC.

In regard to this clonotype: One junction end does not reproduce the germline sequence, and a read error may be involved. The chain has TRBV7-2 and TRBJ2-1, with TRBD2 identical over 7 bases. This CDR3 is 16 amino acids long. CDR1 and CDR2 from the germline V gene are SGHTA and FQGNSA. The CDR3 protein is CASSLGRLAVVETRYF. The CDR3 DNA sequence: TGTGCCAGCAGCTTAGGAAGGCTAGCGGTGGTGGAGACCCGGTACTTC.

This clonotype occurred a few times. The chain combines TRBV10-3 with TRBJ2-5, with 9 bases matching TRBD1. The end of the DNA fits TRBJ2-7 better, so the J call may be wrong. Germline values: CDR1 ENHRY, CDR2 SYGVKD. The CDR3 has 14 amino acids. In DNA, the CDR3 is TGTGCCACGGCGGGCGGGACAGGGTCCCACGAGCAGTACTTC. This gives the protein CATAGGTGSHEQYF.

The chain recombines TRBV27 with TRBJ1-6; D not resolved. Germline lookup yields CDR1 MNHEY and CDR2 SMNVEV (reference sequence). The V and J ends lost 6 bases and 7 bases respectively, with 13 bases between them. CDR3 size: 14 residues. CDR3 amino acids: CASRIMGKNSPLHF. CDR3 nucleotides: TGTGCCAGCAGGATCATGGGGAAGAATTCACCCCTCCACTTT.